These T cell receptor beta chains were read from a single sample in a study of cytomegalovirus exposure and HLA in healthy donors. The assay was immunoSEQ multiplex PCR, and TCRdb's table has in-frame clones only and misses some. The sample holds 130,000 or so clones, under 80% seen once. The source material was PBMCs. The receptors originated from a man younger than 35 in good health and CMV-seropositive. The CDR3 runs from the conserved cysteine through the conserved F or W. D genes are given only for firm matches. Size is omitted from some rows. Given values are once, few, many or a class for expanded clones.

j_call d_call v_call clone_size cdr3_nt cdr3_aa
TRBJ2-5 TRBD1 TRBV9 . TGTGCCAGCAGCGTTGGACGACAGGGGAAGACCCAGTACTTC CASSVGRQGKTQYF
TRBJ2-2 . TRBV2 . TGTGCCAGCAAGGGACAGAACACCGGGGAGCTGTTTTTT CASKGQNTGELFF
TRBJ1-2 . TRBV18 . TGTGCCAGCTCACCAGGCGGGAGGAACTATGGCTACACCTTC CASSPGGRNYGYTF
TRBJ2-7 . TRBV7-2 . TGTGCCAGCAGCCCTATTAGAGACTACGAGCAGTACTTC CASSPIRDYEQYF
TRBJ1-2 TRBD1 TRBV9 once TGTGCCAGCAGCTCCCGGACAGGGGCGGACTATGGCTACACCTTC CASSSRTGADYGYTF
TRBJ1-2 TRBD1 TRBV10-3 . TGTGCCATCAGGGGGGACAGGGGGTATGGCTACACCTTC CAIRGDRGYGYTF
TRBJ1-4 TRBD1 TRBV28 . TGTGCCAGCAGTCTTCCACAGGGGGATGGGGAAAAACTGTTTTTT CASSLPQGDGEKLFF
TRBJ2-1 TRBD2 TRBV27 few TGTGCCAGCAGTGGGGCTAGCGGGAGGTACAATGAGCAGTTCTTC CASSGASGRYNEQFF
TRBJ2-7 TRBD1 TRBV6-1 . TGTGCCAGCAGGGGGACAGGGAGGCACGAGCAGTACTTC CASRGTGRHEQYF
TRBJ2-7 . TRBV5-4 . TGTGCCAGCAGCTTGAGAGGTCACGAGCAGTACTTC CASSLRGHEQYF
TRBJ1-4 TRBD1 TRBV2 once TGTGCCAGCAGGGGGGACAGTGAAAAACTGTTTTTT CASRGDSEKLFF
TRBJ1-1 TRBD1 TRBV6-1 . TGTGCCGTGGCAGGGACAGGGGGGACTGAAGCTTTCTTT CAVAGTGGTEAFF
TRBJ2-7 . TRBV28 . TGTGCCAGCAGTTTTACAGGTACCACCTACGAGCAGTACTTC CASSFTGTTYEQYF
TRBJ1-2 . TRBV28 . TGTGCCAGCAGTTTAGGGTTCCGGGATAAGGGCTACACCTTC CASSLGFRDKGYTF
TRBJ1-5 . TRBV28 . TGTGCCAGCAGTTTATGGCAGGGTTTAGGCAATCAGCCCCAGCATTTT CASSLWQGLGNQPQHF
TRBJ2-7 . TRBV7-2 . TGTGCCAGCAGCTTATATAGTTACGAGCAGTACTTC CASSLYSYEQYF
TRBJ2-4 . TRBV7-2 . TGTGCCAGCAGCTTAGGCCGGGTACCCATTCAGTACTTC CASSLGRVPIQYF
TRBJ2-2 . TRBV19 few TGTGCCAGTAATGGGCCGGGAAACGGCGGGGAGCTGTTTTTT CASNGPGNGGELFF
TRBJ2-7 TRBD1 TRBV29-1 once TGCAGCGGCGGACAGGGCTACGAGCAGTACTTC CSGGQGYEQYF
TRBJ1-2 . TRBV5-4 . TGTGCCAGCAGCTACACAGGTTTTTCTTATGGCTACACCTTC CASSYTGFSYGYTF
TRBJ1-5 TRBD1 TRBV19 . TGTGCCAGTACCGCCGGAGCGACAGGGGGATCCGAGGAAAATCAGCCCCAGCATTTT CASTAGATGGSEENQPQHF
TRBJ2-7 . TRBV28 . TGTGCCAGCACCTATTATGGCCTGGGGAGATCCGAGCAGTACTTC CASTYYGLGRSEQYF
TRBJ2-1 . TRBV7-2 . TGTGCCAGCAGCCACCGACTCCTCCCTTCTGATGAGCAGTTCTTC CASSHRLLPSDEQFF
TRBJ2-1 . TRBV14 . TGTGCCAGCAGCCCCTCGGCGGGACCCTCCTACAATGAGCAGTTCTTC CASSPSAGPSYNEQFF
TRBJ2-7 TRBD2 TRBV10-3 . TGTGCCATCAGTGAGTTAGCGGGACCCTACGAGCAGTACTTC CAISELAGPYEQYF
TRBJ1-4 . TRBV7-9 few TGTTCCAGCAGCTTAGCTGCGGGAAAACTGTTTTTT CSSSLAAGKLFF
TRBJ2-1 TRBD2 TRBV2 . TGTGCCAGCAGCACTAGCGGGTTCTACAATGAGCAGTTCTTC CASSTSGFYNEQFF
TRBJ2-7 . TRBV10-3 . TGTGCCATCAGGACCTTACAGGGACAAAAGTACGAGCAGTACTTC CAIRTLQGQKYEQYF
TRBJ1-4 . TRBV4-1 . TGCGCCAGCAGCCAAGGCGGGCGGCATGAAAAACTGTTTTTT CASSQGGRHEKLFF
TRBJ2-1 . TRBV7-2 . TGTGCCAGCAATACCGGAGGCTACAATGAGCAGTTCTTC CASNTGGYNEQFF
TRBJ2-1 TRBD2 TRBV5-1 . TGCGCCAGCAGCTGGACTGCTAGCGGGAGGGCCGAGGAGCAGTTCTTC CASSWTASGRAEEQFF
TRBJ2-5 TRBD1 TRBV5-1 . TGCGCCAGCAGCTTGGACAGGGGGCGCGCAGAGACCCAGTACTTC CASSLDRGRAETQYF
TRBJ1-5 . TRBV15 . TGTGCCACCAGTCGGGACACCAATCAGCCCCAGCATTTT CATSRDTNQPQHF
TRBJ2-1 TRBD2 TRBV7-3 . TGTGCCAGCAGCTCTAGTAGCGGGAGGAATGAGCAGTTCTTC CASSSSSGRNEQFF
TRBJ2-7 . TRBV28 once TGTGCCAGCAGCCCCCTCCGGAGATGGAGAGACCCCTACGAGCAGTACTTC CASSPLRRWRDPYEQYF
TRBJ2-5 TRBD1 TRBV5-1 . TGCGCCAGCAGCTTGGTTGTAGGACAGGGGGGCGGAGAGACCCAGTACTTC CASSLVVGQGGGETQYF
TRBJ1-5 . TRBV2 . TGTGCCAGCAGTCGGACAAGTAGGCCCCAGCATTTT CASSRTSRPQHF
TRBJ2-1 . TRBV7-9 . TGTGCCAGCAGCCCCCGGGGTAGCGGCGACAATGAGCAGTTCTTC CASSPRGSGDNEQFF
TRBJ1-1 TRBD1 TRBV5-6 . TGTGCCAGCAGCTTGGTCGACAGGGTGAACACTGAAGCTTTCTTT CASSLVDRVNTEAFF
TRBJ1-1 . TRBV19 . TGTGCCAGTAGCTTGATGGGGGGGGCTGGCACTGAAGCTTTCTTT CASSLMGGAGTEAFF
TRBJ2-2 TRBD2 TRBV7-2 . TGTGCCAGCAGCTTCTCCAGCGGGGGAGGGGAGCTGTTTTTT CASSFSSGGGELFF